The sequence of this T cell receptor (beta chain) was determined in a study of T cell changes during pregnancy in multiple sclerosis. Produced via immunoSEQ multiplex PCR; TCRdb's table is partial and in-frame only. The table includes approximately 88,000 clones, 90% to 95% detected once. The CDR3 has 12 residues. Germline V gene sequence: CDR1 SGHKS, CDR2 YYEKEE (reference sequence). Deletions cut 0 bases from V and 3 bases from J, with 4 bases between. Sequencing was performed on peripheral blood, taken in the second trimester of pregnancy. The source of this sequence is a female donor with multiple sclerosis, enrolled in a pregnancy study. This rearrangement joins TRBV5-5 to TRBJ2-7; D is undetermined. The DNA of the CDR3 is TGTGCCAGCAGCTTGGCCCGCTACGAGCAGTACTTC. Its protein is CASSLARYEQYF.